This T cell receptor (beta chain) appears in the sequencing data of a study of CD8+CD57+ T cells in acquired aplastic anemia. CD8+CD57+ cell expansion, shown by flow cytometry, had occurred in the patients selected for sequencing. CDR3 length equals 15 residues. Trimming took off 5 bases at V and 4 bases at J, with 17 bases between the two ends. The V gene's germline CDR1 is SEHNR and CDR2 FQNEAQ (reference sequence). The TCR beta profiling, which covered VDJ combination and CDR3 sequence, was carried out using genomic DNA as the template. TCRdb redid the calling of the reads with MiXCR, one entry per CDR3 protein. Altogether approximately 220,000 distinct CDR3 sequences are present, less than 60% being singletons, with the ten largest covering roughly 21%.

This clonotype was sampled from a human donor with aplastic anemia. The specimen was sorted CD4+, CD8+, or CD8+CD57+ T cells (not recorded which) from PBMCs. The chain recombines TRBV7-9 with TRBJ1-2, with D perhaps matching TRBD1 (5 bases). CDR3 DNA sequence: TGTGCCAGCAGCCCAAACAGGCACTCTTCCTATGGCTACACCTTC. Amino acid sequence: CASSPNRHSSYGYTF.